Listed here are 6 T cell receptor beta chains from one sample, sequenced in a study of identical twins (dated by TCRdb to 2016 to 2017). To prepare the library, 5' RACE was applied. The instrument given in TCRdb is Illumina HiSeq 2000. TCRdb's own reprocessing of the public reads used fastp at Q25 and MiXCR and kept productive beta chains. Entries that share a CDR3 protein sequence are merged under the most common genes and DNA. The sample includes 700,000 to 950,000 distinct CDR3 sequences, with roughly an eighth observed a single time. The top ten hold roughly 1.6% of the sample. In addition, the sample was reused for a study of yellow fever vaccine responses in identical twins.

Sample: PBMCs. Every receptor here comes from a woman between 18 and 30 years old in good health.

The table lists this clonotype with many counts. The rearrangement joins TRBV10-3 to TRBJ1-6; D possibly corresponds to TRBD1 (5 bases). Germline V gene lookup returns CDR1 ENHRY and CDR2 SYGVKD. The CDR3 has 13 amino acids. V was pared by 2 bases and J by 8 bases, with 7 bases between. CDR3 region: CAISEGADSPLHF. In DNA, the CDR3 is TGTGCCATCAGTGAGGGGGCCGATTCACCCCTCCACTTT.

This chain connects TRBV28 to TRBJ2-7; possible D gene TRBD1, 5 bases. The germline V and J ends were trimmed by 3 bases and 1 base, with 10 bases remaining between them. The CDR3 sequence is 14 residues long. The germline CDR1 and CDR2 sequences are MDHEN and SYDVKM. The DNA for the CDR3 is TGTGCCAGCAGTTTTTTGGACAAGTCCTACGAGCAGTACTTC. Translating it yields CASSFLDKSYEQYF.

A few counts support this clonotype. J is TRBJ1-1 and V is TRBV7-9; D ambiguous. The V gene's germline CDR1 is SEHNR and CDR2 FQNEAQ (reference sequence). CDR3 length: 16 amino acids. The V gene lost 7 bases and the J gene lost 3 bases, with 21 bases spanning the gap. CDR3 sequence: CASTSVDDQRDTEAFF. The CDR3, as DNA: TGTGCCAGCACCTCAGTAGACGATCAAAGGGACACTGAAGCTTTCTTT.

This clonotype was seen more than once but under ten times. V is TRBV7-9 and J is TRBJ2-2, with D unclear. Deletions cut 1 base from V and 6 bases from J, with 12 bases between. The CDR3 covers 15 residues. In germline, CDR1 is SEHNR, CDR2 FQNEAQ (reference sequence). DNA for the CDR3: TGTGCCAGCAGCTTAGATTTAGCCAGATCCGGGGAGCTGTTTTTT. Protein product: CASSLDLARSGELFF.

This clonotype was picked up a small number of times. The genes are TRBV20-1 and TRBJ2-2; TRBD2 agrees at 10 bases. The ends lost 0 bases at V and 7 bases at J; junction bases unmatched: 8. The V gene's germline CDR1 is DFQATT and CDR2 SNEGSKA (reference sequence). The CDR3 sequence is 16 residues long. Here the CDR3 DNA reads TGCAGTGCTAGAGATCCCTTAGCGGGAGGTAGCGGGGAGCTGTTTTTT. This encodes CSARDPLAGGSGELFF.

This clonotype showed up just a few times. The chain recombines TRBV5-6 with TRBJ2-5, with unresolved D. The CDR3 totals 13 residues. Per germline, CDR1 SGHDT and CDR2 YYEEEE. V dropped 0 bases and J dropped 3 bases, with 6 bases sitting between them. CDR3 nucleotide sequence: TGTGCCAGCAGCTTGGATACTGAAGAGACCCAGTACTTC. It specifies CASSLDTEETQYF.